This T cell receptor beta chain was captured by sequencing in a study of memory CD4+ T cells and cytomegalovirus serostatus. About the study: Of the healthy Belgian adults, several were CMV seropositive and 20 to 25 seronegative.

The sort gate was single viable CD3+CD4+CD8-CD45RO+ cells for memory CD4+ T cells. CDR1 is MNHNS, CDR2 SASEGT, per germline. Trimming took 5 bases from V and 5 from J, leaving 12 bases between them. The CDR3 consists of 13 residues. Measured with immunoSEQ multiplex PCR; TCRdb has only the in-frame clones, and not every one. In the table there are over 75,000 clones, 80% of which are singletons. The clonotype comes from an adult in good health and CMV-seropositive. The sequenced sample consisted of memory CD4+ T cells from blood. The chain employs TRBV6-1 and TRBJ2-5; D perhaps matches TRBD1 (6 bases). The CDR3 reads CASSSQGLETQYF. Written as DNA, the CDR3 is TGTGCCAGCAGTTCTCAGGGGCTGGAGACCCAGTACTTC.